These 32 T cell receptor beta chains were all obtained from the same sample, sequenced in a study of T cell responses to AZD1222 COVID-19 vaccine. The table came from immunoSEQ multiplex PCR; TCRdb's copy has only in-frame clones and leaves some out. The sample has tens of thousands of clones, around 85% seen once. The sequenced sample was peripheral blood, obtained on day 0 of AZD1222 vaccination. These receptors were taken from an adult in good health.

In this sample, this clone turned up a few times. The chain links TRBV24-1 to TRBJ2-5; 10 bases line up with TRBD2. V lost 5 bases, J lost 3 bases, and 11 bases stayed unmatched. The germline V gene encodes CDR1 KGHDR and CDR2 SFDVKD. The CDR3 has 17 residues. The CDR3 reads CATSARPGLAPEETQYF. CDR3 bases: TGTGCCACCAGTGCTCGACCGGGACTAGCGCCAGAAGAGACCCAGTACTTC.

The chain employs TRBV27 and TRBJ1-6; TRBD1 agrees at 9 bases. Trimming removed 5 bases from V and 1 base from J; junction bases left unmatched: 9. Germline V gene lookup returns CDR1 MNHEY and CDR2 SMNVEV (reference sequence). This CDR3 comprises 18 residues. The CDR3 protein is CASSTRRDRVSYNSPLHF. The CDR3 DNA sequence: TGTGCCAGCAGTACGCGCCGGGACAGGGTGTCCTATAATTCACCCCTCCACTTT.

The genes are TRBV30 and TRBJ1-1; 8 positions agree with TRBD1. Germline CDR1 GTSNPN, CDR2 SVGIG (reference sequence). CDR3 size: 13 residues. Unmatched junction bases numbered 10, after V lost 8 bases and J lost 5 bases. Here the CDR3 DNA reads TGTGCCCGTGCGACACAGGGGGGGACTGAAGCTTTCTTT. Amino acid sequence: CARATQGGTEAFF.

The V and J genes are TRBV12-3 or TRBV12-4 and TRBJ1-4, with D possibly TRBD1 on 5 matching bases. Trimming removed 5 bases from V and 8 bases from J, with 9 bases in between. The CDR3 extends over 12 amino acids. Here the CDR3 reads CASSRQYEKLFF. The CDR3 coding sequence is TGTGCCAGCAGTCGACAGTACGAAAAACTGTTTTTT.

This clone has just a few counts. The rearrangement links TRBV5-1 to TRBJ1-4; no reliable D call. The CDR3 has 13 residues. With 2 bases removed from V and 4 bases from J, the gap between germline ends came to 6 bases. Germline V gene sequence: CDR1 SGHRS, CDR2 YFSETQ. The CDR3 DNA reads TGCGCCAGCAGCTTCGAGGATAATGAAAAACTGTTTTTT. This codes for CASSFEDNEKLFF.

The V call is TRBV27, the J call TRBJ2-4; 7 nucleotides align to TRBD1. With V trimmed by 7 bases and J by 4 bases, 7 bases remained unmatched. This CDR3 has 14 residues. Germline-derived CDR1 and CDR2 are MNHEY and SMNVEV (reference sequence). The CDR3 nucleotides read TGTGCCAGCATGAGTCGGGACAGTAAAAACATTCAGTACTTC. Its translation: CASMSRDSKNIQYF.

The chain employs TRBV19 and TRBJ2-5; possibly TRBD1 for D (8 bases). The V end was cut by 8 bases, the J end by 5 bases, with 12 bases between. Germline V gene lookup returns CDR1 LNHDA and CDR2 SQIVND (reference sequence). This CDR3 is 12 amino acids long. CDR3 in amino acids: CASGQGGETQYF. The DNA of the CDR3 is TGTGCCAGTGGACAGGGAGGGGAGACCCAGTACTTC.

J is TRBJ2-7 and V is TRBV3-1 (or the pseudogene TRBV3-2); maybe TRBD1 (6 bases). V was cut by 6 bases and J by 2 bases, with 17 bases left in between. CDR3 length: 15 residues. From germline, CDR1 is LGHDT and CDR2 YNNKEL (reference sequence). DNA of the CDR3: TGTGCCAGCAGTCACAGGGAATATCAAACCTACGAGCAGTACTTC. Amino acids: CASSHREYQTYEQYF.

This chain links TRBV19 with TRBJ2-3; D possibly corresponds to TRBD2 (5 bases). The germline V gene has CDR1 LNHDA and CDR2 SQIVND (reference sequence). This CDR3 has 15 amino acids. V was cut by 10 bases and J by 1 base, with 18 bases left in between. CDR3 DNA: TGTGCCACCGAGGGCGATGTTATAGGCACAGATACGCAGTATTTT. This sequence encodes CATEGDVIGTDTQYF.

The chain links TRBV18 to TRBJ1-1; D unresolved. Germline V CDR1 and CDR2: KGHSH, LQKENI. With 3 bases removed from V and 0 bases from J, the gap between germline ends came to 8 bases. There are 14 residues in the CDR3. CDR3 in amino acids: CASSPTPLNTEAFF. CDR3 in DNA: TGTGCCAGCTCACCCACCCCTTTGAACACTGAAGCTTTCTTT.

The chain links TRBV18 to TRBJ1-4; D gene unclear. There are 13 residues in the CDR3. V lost 4 bases and J lost 11, with 14 bases in between. In germline, CDR1 is KGHSH, CDR2 LQKENI. The chain's CDR3 is CASSLGNSGKLFF. The CDR3 bases are TGTGCCAGCTCACTGGGGAACAGTGGGAAACTGTTTTTT.

V usage is TRBV14 and J usage is TRBJ2-3, with D uncertain. CDR3 length: 13 amino acids. V was trimmed by 4 bases and J by 6 bases, leaving 11 bases between them. The germline CDR1 and CDR2 sequences are SGHDN and FVKESK. CDR3 protein: CASSPQEGDTQYF. CDR3 coding DNA: TGTGCCAGCAGCCCTCAGGAAGGGGATACGCAGTATTTT. Filled out from reference TRBV14 and TRBJ2-3, the complete variable domain reads EAGVTQFPSHSVIEKGQTVTLRCDPISGHDNLYWYRRVMGKEIKFLLHFVKESKQDESGMPNNRFLAERTGGTYSTLKVQPAELEDSGVYFCASSPQEGDTQYFGPGTRLTVL.

The chain links TRBV10-3 to TRBJ2-7; TRBD1 aligns across 9 bases. This CDR3 has 15 amino acids. The germline gives CDR1 ENHRY, CDR2 SYGVKD. J lost 2 bases, V lost 5 bases, and 7 bases had no gene match. CDR3 sequence: CAISNPGQGTYEQYF. In DNA, the CDR3 is TGTGCCATCAGTAACCCGGGACAGGGAACCTACGAGCAGTACTTC.

The J gene is TRBJ1-1, the V gene TRBV6-5; a weak D match, TRBD1 (6 bases). The V gene's germline CDR1 is MNHEY and CDR2 SVGAGI. The CDR3 has 14 amino acids. Deletions cut 5 bases from V and 6 bases from J, with 16 bases between. The CDR3 spells CASSIHREAAEAFF. The CDR3 DNA is TGTGCCAGCAGTATCCACAGGGAGGCAGCTGAAGCTTTCTTT.

This chain joins TRBV6-5 and TRBJ2-3; TRBD1 is a possible D gene (5 bases). CDR1 is MNHEY and CDR2 is SVGAGI in the germline V gene. This CDR3 contains 16 residues. V was pared by 4 bases and J by 6 bases, with 20 bases between. CDR3 DNA: TGTGCCAGCAGTTCCGAAGGGGCCCTCGGAGCGGATACGCAGTATTTT. Its translation: CASSSEGALGADTQYF.

This clone came up a few times. The rearrangement uses TRBV6-1 and TRBJ2-7; 11 nucleotides agree with TRBD2. V trimming: 5 bases; J trimming: 4 bases; junction bases outside the gene matches: 4. Looked up from germline, CDR1 is MNHNS and CDR2 is SASEGT. The CDR3 is 14 residues long. The CDR3 region is CASSRLAGPYEQYF. For the CDR3, the DNA is TGTGCCAGCAGTAGACTAGCGGGACCTTACGAGCAGTACTTC.

The V call is TRBV20-1, the J call TRBJ1-2, with D possibly TRBD1 on 6 matching bases. CDR1 and CDR2 (germline): DFQATT, SNEGSKA (reference sequence). This CDR3 has 14 amino acids. Deletions cut 3 bases from V and 10 bases from J, with 21 bases between. The CDR3 is CSASRGWGGSDYTF. The CDR3 region has the DNA TGCAGTGCTAGTCGTGGATGGGGGGGCTCTGACTACACCTTC.

This chain links TRBV7-2 with TRBJ2-2; possibly TRBD2 for D (6 bases). This CDR3 contains 16 residues. V was trimmed by 1 base and J by 6 bases, leaving 15 bases between them. CDR1 and CDR2 from the germline V gene are SGHTA and FQGNSA. The CDR3 DNA sequence: TGTGCCAGCAGCTTAGTGGGGGGAGGCGAGGCCGGGGAGCTGTTTTTT. Translation gives CASSLVGGGEAGELFF.

The J gene is TRBJ1-2, the V gene TRBV11-2; TRBD1 matches 10 bases. V was pared by 3 bases and J by 6 bases, with 4 bases of the junction left unmatched. CDR1 and CDR2 (germline): SGHAT, FQNNGV. CDR3 length equals 14 residues. The CDR3 DNA reads as TGTGCCAGCAGCTTTGGGACAGGGGACGATGGCTACACCTTC. Amino acid sequence: CASSFGTGDDGYTF.

This chain connects TRBV9 to TRBJ2-7; 7 bases agree with TRBD1. The CDR3 is made up of 14 amino acids. V dropped 0 bases and J dropped 5; count of bases not matched to a gene: 5. Germline CDR1 and CDR2: SGDLS and YYNGEE. As DNA, the CDR3 is TGTGCCAGCAGCGTAGACGACAGGGTTGACGAGCAGTACTTC. This encodes CASSVDDRVDEQYF.

The chain combines TRBV29-1 with TRBJ1-1; TRBD1 matches at 7 bases. Trimming took 1 base from V and 7 from J; bases not matched to a gene: 6. The CDR3 totals 13 residues. Per the germline V gene, CDR1 is SQVTM and CDR2 is ANQGSEA. CDR3 DNA sequence: TGCAGCGTTGAAGGGGGAGGGGGCAATGAAGCTTTCTTT. It encodes CSVEGGGGNEAFF.

The CDR3 DNA reads TGTGCCAGCAGCCTGTGGGTCACTGAAGCTTTCTTT. This sequence encodes CASSLWVTEAFF. The chain joins TRBV28 to TRBJ1-1; D is undetermined. The V gene lost 6 bases and the J gene lost 4 bases, with 9 bases spanning the gap. CDR3 size: 12 residues. Germline CDR1 MDHEN, CDR2 SYDVKM.

This clone showed up just once. V and J are TRBV6-5 and TRBJ1-1; tentative D call: TRBD1 (5 bases). Trimming took 5 bases from V and 0 from J, leaving 7 bases between them. CDR1 MNHEY and CDR2 SVGAGI come from the germline V gene. There are 13 residues in the CDR3. Written as DNA, the CDR3 is TGTGCCAGCAGTAGACAGATGAACACTGAAGCTTTCTTT. Amino acid sequence: CASSRQMNTEAFF.

This clone was seen only once. The V gene is TRBV30, the J gene TRBJ1-2; 8 bases are a match to TRBD1. The V segment lost 2 bases and the J segment 5 bases; nucleotides outside the gene matches: 10. The CDR3 sequence is 15 residues long. Germline values: CDR1 GTSNPN, CDR2 SVGIG (reference sequence). In DNA form, the CDR3 reads TGTGCCTGGAGTACTACAGGGGGAGTTTTTTATGGCTACACCTTC. Amino acid sequence: CAWSTTGGVFYGYTF. Based on the CDR3 plus reference TRBV30 and TRBJ1-2, the full variable domain is SQTIHQWPATLVQPVGSPLSLECTVEGTSNPNLYWYRQAAGRGLQLLFYSVGIGQISSEVPQNLSASRPQDRQFILSSKKLLLSDSGFYLCAWSTTGGVFYGYTFGSGTRLTVV.

The chain links TRBV10-3 to TRBJ2-3; TRBD2 matches at 11 bases. Germline CDR1 ENHRY, CDR2 SYGVKD. The CDR3 loop spans 17 amino acids. Trimming cost V 0 bases and J 5 bases; bases outside gene matches: 7. CDR3 in amino acids: CAISESASGRWGDTQYF. In DNA, the CDR3 is TGTGCCATCAGTGAGTCCGCTAGCGGGAGGTGGGGAGATACGCAGTATTTT.

The genes are TRBV11-2 and TRBJ2-2; possible D gene TRBD2, 6 bases. Trimming pared 4 bases from V and 7 bases from J, leaving 16 bases between. CDR3 length equals 15 residues. The V gene's germline CDR1 is SGHAT and CDR2 FQNNGV. The DNA for the CDR3 is TGTGCCAGCAGCTCTGCGGGGCTAGTTATCGGGGAGCTGTTTTTT. Protein: CASSSAGLVIGELFF.

The rearrangement links TRBV19 to TRBJ1-5; 9 bases line up with TRBD1. CDR3 length: 15 residues. CDR1 and CDR2 (germline): LNHDA, SQIVND (reference sequence). Trimming took 4 bases from V and 5 from J; bases not matched to a gene: 6. The CDR3 sequence is CASSKETGGYQPQHF. Written as DNA, the CDR3 is TGTGCCAGTAGTAAGGAGACAGGGGGTTATCAGCCCCAGCATTTT.

CDR3 sequence: CASSQYGTSGKEQFF. The CDR3 DNA is TGTGCCAGCAGCCAATATGGGACTAGCGGAAAAGAGCAGTTCTTC. V is TRBV4-2 and J is TRBJ2-1, with 11 bases matching TRBD2. This CDR3 has 15 amino acids. The germline V gene encodes CDR1 LGHNA and CDR2 YNFKEQ. V lost 2 bases to trimming and J lost 10 bases; unmatched junction nucleotides: 7.

This chain links TRBV4-2 with TRBJ2-7, with 10 bases matching TRBD2. V lost 0 bases, J lost 5 bases, and 4 bases stayed unmatched. Looked up from germline, CDR1 is LGHNA and CDR2 is YNFKEQ. This CDR3 is built from 15 residues. The DNA for the CDR3 is TGTGCCAGCAGCCAAGAAGCGGGAGGGCCGAACGAGCAGTACTTC. Translation gives CASSQEAGGPNEQYF.

The rearrangement links TRBV7-8 to TRBJ1-5; D is uncertain. The V gene's germline CDR1 is SGHVS and CDR2 FQNEAQ. V was cut by 0 bases and J by 5 bases, with 5 bases left in between. This CDR3 region has 13 residues. The CDR3 DNA sequence: TGTGCCAGCAGCTTAGCGGTGGATCAGCCCCAGCATTTT. Protein sequence: CASSLAVDQPQHF.

The gene calls are TRBV6-5 and TRBJ1-2; no clear D gene. The germline gives CDR1 MNHEY, CDR2 SVGAGI. This CDR3 is built from 14 residues. The V and J ends lost 0 bases and 8 bases respectively, with 13 bases between them. In DNA, the CDR3 is TGTGCCAGCAGTTACTCGAATCATCAGAAAGGCTACACCTTC. Translated, it gives CASSYSNHQKGYTF.

This clone has a handful of counts. The chain couples TRBV7-2 to TRBJ1-2; maybe TRBD1 (5 bases). The CDR3 has 15 amino acids. V lost 5 bases and J 2 bases, leaving 15 bases between the germline ends. Germline CDR1 SGHTA, CDR2 FQGNSA. This CDR3 is CASSINRGVNYGYTF. In DNA, the CDR3 is TGTGCCAGCAGCATAAACAGAGGGGTCAACTATGGCTACACCTTC. The whole variable domain, remainder taken from reference TRBV7-2 and TRBJ1-2, is GAGVSQSPSNKVTEKGKDVELRCDPISGHTALYWYRQSLGQGLEFLIYFQGNSAPDKSGLPSDRFSAERTGGSVSTLTIQRTQQEDSAVYLCASSINRGVNYGYTFGSGTRLTVV.